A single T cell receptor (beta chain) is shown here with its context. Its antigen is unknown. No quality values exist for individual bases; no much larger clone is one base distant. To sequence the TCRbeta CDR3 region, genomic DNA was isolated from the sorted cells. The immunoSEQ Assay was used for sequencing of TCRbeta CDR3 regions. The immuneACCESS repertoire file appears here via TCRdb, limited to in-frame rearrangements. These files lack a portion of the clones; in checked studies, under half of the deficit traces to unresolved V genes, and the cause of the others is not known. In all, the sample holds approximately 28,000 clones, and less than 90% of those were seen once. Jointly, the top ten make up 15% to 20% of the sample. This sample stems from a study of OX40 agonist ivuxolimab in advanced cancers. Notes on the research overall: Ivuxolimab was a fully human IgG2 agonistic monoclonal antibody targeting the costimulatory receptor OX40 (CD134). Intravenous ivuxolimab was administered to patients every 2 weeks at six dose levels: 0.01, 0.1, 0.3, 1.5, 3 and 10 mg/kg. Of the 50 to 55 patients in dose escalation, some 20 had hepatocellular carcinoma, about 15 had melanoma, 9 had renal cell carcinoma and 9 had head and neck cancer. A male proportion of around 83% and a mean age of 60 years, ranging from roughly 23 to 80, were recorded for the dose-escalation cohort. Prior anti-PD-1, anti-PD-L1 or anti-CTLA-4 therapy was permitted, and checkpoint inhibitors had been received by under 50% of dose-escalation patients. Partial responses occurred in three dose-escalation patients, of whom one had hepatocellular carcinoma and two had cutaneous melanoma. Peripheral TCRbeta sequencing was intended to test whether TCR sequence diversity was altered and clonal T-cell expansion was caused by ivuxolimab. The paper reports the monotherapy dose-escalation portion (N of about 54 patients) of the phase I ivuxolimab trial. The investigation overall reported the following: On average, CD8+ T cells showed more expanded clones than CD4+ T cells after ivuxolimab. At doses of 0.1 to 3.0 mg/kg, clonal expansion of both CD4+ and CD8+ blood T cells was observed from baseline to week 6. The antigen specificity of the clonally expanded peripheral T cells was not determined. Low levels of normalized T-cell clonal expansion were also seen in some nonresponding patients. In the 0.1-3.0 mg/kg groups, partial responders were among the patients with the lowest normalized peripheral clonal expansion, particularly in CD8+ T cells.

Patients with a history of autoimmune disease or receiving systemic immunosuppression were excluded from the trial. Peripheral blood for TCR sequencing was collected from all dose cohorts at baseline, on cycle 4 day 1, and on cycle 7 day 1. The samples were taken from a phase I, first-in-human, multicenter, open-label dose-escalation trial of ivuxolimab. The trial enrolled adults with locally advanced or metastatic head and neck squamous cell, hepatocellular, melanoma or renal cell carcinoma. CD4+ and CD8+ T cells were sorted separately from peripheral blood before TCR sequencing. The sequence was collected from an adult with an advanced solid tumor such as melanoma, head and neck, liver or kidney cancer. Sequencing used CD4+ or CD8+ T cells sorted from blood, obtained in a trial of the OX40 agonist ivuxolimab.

This receptor has the CDR3 CASSQDSTGQGAYEQYF. The DNA sequence is TGTGCCAGCAGCCAAGATTCAACGGGACAGGGGGCCTACGAGCAGTACTTC. The chain is assembled from TRBV4-2 and TRBJ2-7, and 11 junctional nucleotides match TRBD1. Spanning cysteine to phenylalanine, the CDR3 consists of 17 amino acids. Just CDR3 DNA is preserved here, 51 bases in frame from base 1. The germline V gene specifies LGHNA as CDR1 and YNFKEQ as CDR2. V trim: 0 bases; J trim: 2 bases; unmatched bases: 6.